This TCR beta chain was profiled in a study of cytomegalovirus exposure and HLA in healthy donors. Study-wide results and caveats: Reportedly, a later analysis found an Asian-associated ancestry cluster had fewer N-insertions than the approximately 670-donor mean. Earlier findings revealed that most TCR beta V segments proved productive either about 87% or about 30% of the time.

This clone was recorded a few times. Its target is unknown. 13 Jbeta primers and 60 Vbeta primers were used for the PCR. This table comes from immunoSEQ multiplex PCR, and its TCRdb copy is limited to in-frame clones, with some not included. The profile shows 60,000 to 85,000 clones, around 78% of them singletons. The germline gives CDR1 SEHNR, CDR2 FQNEAQ (reference sequence). This CDR3 region has 12 residues. V dropped 4 bases and J dropped 7 bases, with 10 bases sitting between them. The receptor comes from a man aged 35-49 years in good health and CMV-seronegative. This chain connects TRBV7-9 to TRBJ1-1; D gene unclear. Sequenced: PBMCs. Here the CDR3 reads CASSSLEREAFF. The CDR3 bases are TGTGCCAGCAGCTCCTTGGAGCGTGAAGCTTTCTTT.